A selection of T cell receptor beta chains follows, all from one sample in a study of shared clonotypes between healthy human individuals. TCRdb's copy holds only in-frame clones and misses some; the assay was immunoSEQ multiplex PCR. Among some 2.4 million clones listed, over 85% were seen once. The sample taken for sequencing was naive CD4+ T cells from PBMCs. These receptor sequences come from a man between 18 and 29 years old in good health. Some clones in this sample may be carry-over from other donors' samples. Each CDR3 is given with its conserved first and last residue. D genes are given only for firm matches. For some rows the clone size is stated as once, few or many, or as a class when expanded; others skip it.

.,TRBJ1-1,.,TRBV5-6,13,CASSSDWGTEAFF,TGTGCCAGCAGCAGCGATTGGGGCACTGAAGCTTTCTTT
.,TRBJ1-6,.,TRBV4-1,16,CASSQDAQAYNSPLHF,TGCGCCAGCAGCCAAGACGCTCAGGCCTATAATTCACCCCTCCACTTT
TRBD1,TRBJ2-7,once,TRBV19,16,CASSAQGLGSSYEQYF,TGTGCCAGTAGTGCACAGGGGCTAGGGAGCTCCTACGAGCAGTACTTC
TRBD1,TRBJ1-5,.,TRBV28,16,CASSFLGQGSNQPQHF,TGTGCCAGCAGTTTCCTTGGACAGGGGAGCAATCAGCCCCAGCATTTT
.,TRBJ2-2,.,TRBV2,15,CASSEQGRNTGELFF,TGTGCCAGCAGTGAACAGGGGAGGAACACCGGGGAGCTGTTTTTT
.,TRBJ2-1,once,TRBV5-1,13,CASSHGNGNEQFF,TGCGCCAGCAGTCACGGGAATGGGAATGAGCAGTTCTTC
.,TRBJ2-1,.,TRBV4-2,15,CASSRVRTDYNEQFF,TGTGCCAGCAGCCGCGTCCGGACGGACTACAATGAGCAGTTCTTC
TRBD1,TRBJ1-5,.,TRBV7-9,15,CASSLTGPPTQPQHF,TGTGCCAGCAGCTTGACAGGGCCCCCCACCCAGCCCCAGCATTTT
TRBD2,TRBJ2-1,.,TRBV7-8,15,CASSLGREGYNEQFF,TGTGCCAGCAGCTTAGGGCGGGAGGGGTACAATGAGCAGTTCTTC
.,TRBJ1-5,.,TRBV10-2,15,CASRAGPSGGQPQHF,TGCGCCAGCAGGGCGGGTCCCTCGGGGGGTCAGCCCCAGCATTTT
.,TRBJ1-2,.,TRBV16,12,CASSQIVLGYTF,TGTGCCAGCAGCCAGATCGTCCTTGGCTACACCTTC
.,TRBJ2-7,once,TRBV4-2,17,CASSRRSPQEGTYEQYF,TGTGCCAGCAGCCGGAGATCCCCACAGGAGGGAACTTACGAGCAGTACTTC
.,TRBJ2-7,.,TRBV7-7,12,CASSNQADEQYF,TGTGCCAGCAGCAACCAGGCGGACGAGCAGTACTTC
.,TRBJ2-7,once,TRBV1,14,CTSSPRPVTYEQYF,TGCACCAGCAGCCCCCGGCCGGTTACCTACGAGCAGTACTTC
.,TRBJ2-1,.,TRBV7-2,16,CARSLVLGATYNEQFF,TGTGCCCGCAGCTTAGTTCTCGGGGCCACCTACAATGAGCAGTTCTTC
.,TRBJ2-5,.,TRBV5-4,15,CASSPFIGLSETQYF,TGTGCCAGCAGCCCCTTTATCGGTCTTTCAGAGACCCAGTACTTC
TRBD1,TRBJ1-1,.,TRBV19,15,CASSIVGQQNTEAFF,TGTGCCAGTAGTATTGTGGGACAGCAGAACACTGAAGCTTTCTTT
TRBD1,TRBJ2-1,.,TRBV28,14,CASSPGGAGNEQFF,TGTGCCAGCAGTCCAGGGGGCGCCGGAAATGAGCAGTTCTTC
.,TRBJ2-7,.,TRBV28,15,CASRPIGTGIHEQYF,TGTGCCAGCAGACCAATAGGTACAGGGATCCACGAGCAGTACTTC
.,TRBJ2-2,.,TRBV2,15,CASSEMAGLTGELFF,TGTGCCAGCAGTGAAATGGCGGGCTTAACCGGGGAGCTGTTTTTT
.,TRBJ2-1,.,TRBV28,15,CASSFGGSSYNEQFF,TGTGCCAGCAGTTTTGGTGGGAGCTCCTACAATGAGCAGTTCTTC
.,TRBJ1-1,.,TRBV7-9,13,CASTLETLPQAFF,TGTGCCAGCACCCTAGAGACTCTTCCTCAAGCTTTCTTT
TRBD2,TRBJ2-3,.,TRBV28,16,CASSSRKAGATDTQYF,TGTGCCAGCAGTTCACGGAAAGCGGGAGCAACGGATACGCAGTATTTT
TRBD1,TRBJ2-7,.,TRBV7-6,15,CASSLDPGRGYEQYF,TGTGCCAGCAGCTTAGATCCCGGCAGGGGGTACGAGCAGTACTTC
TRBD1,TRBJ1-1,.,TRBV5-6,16,CASSYDTGTANTEAFF,TGTGCCAGCAGTTACGACACCGGGACAGCCAACACTGAAGCTTTCTTT
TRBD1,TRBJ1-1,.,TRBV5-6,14,CASSWDRADTEAFF,TGTGCCAGCAGCTGGGACAGGGCCGACACTGAAGCTTTCTTT
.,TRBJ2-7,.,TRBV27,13,CASRMNGAYEQYF,TGTGCCAGCAGAATGAATGGAGCCTACGAGCAGTACTTC
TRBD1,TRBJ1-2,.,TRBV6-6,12,CAIDREGYGYTF,TGTGCCATAGACAGGGAAGGCTATGGCTACACCTTC
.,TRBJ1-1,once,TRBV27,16,CASSPTRPTGNTEAFF,TGTGCCAGCAGTCCAACAAGACCAACAGGGAACACTGAAGCTTTCTTT
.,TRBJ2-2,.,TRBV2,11,CASSPGRELFF,TGTGCCAGCAGTCCGGGGAGGGAGCTGTTTTTT
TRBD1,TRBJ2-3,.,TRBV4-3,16,CASSQVTGGRTDTQYF,TGCGCCAGCAGCCAAGTGACAGGGGGACGCACAGATACGCAGTATTTT
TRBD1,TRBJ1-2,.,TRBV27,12,CASRDRTYGYTF,TGTGCCAGCAGGGACAGGACCTATGGCTACACCTTC
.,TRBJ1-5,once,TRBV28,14,CASSLRSLITTQHF,TGTGCCAGCAGCCTCAGGTCTCTAATCACGACCCAGCATTTT
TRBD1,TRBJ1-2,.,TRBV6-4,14,CASRPGQGDYGYTF,TGTGCCAGCAGGCCGGGACAGGGGGACTATGGCTACACCTTC
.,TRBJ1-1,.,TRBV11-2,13,CASSLVPRTEAFF,TGTGCCAGCAGCTTAGTTCCACGGACTGAAGCTTTCTTT
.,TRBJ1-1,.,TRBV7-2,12,CASSLGRSEAFF,TGTGCCAGCAGCTTAGGTCGTTCTGAAGCTTTCTTT
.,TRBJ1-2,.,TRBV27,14,CASSLLGENYGYTF,TGTGCCAGCAGTTTATTGGGTGAGAACTATGGCTACACCTTC
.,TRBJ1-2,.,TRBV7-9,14,CASSLEAGIPGYTF,TGTGCCAGCAGCTTAGAGGCAGGGATTCCGGGCTACACCTTC
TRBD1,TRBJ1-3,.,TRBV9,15,CASSVGQGAGNTIYF,TGTGCCAGCAGCGTTGGACAGGGGGCTGGAAACACCATATATTTT
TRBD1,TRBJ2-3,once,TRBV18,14,CASLQGARTDTQYF,TGTGCCAGCCTCCAGGGGGCTAGGACAGATACGCAGTATTTT
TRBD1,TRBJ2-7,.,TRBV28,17,CASTRWGQGATTYEQYF,TGTGCCAGCACACGCTGGGGACAGGGTGCGACGACCTACGAGCAGTACTTC
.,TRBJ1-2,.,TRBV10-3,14,CAISEGGPIYGYTF,TGTGCCATCAGTGAGGGCGGTCCTATCTATGGCTACACCTTC
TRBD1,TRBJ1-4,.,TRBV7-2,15,CASSLSAGGNEKLFF,TGTGCCAGCAGCTTATCGGCAGGGGGGAATGAAAAACTGTTTTTT
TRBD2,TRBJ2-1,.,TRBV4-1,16,CASSQETSGSYNEQFF,TGCGCCAGCAGCCAAGAGACTAGCGGATCCTACAATGAGCAGTTCTTC
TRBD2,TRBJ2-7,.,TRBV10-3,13,CAIREREHSEQYF,TGTGCCATCAGGGAGCGGGAGCACTCCGAGCAGTACTTC
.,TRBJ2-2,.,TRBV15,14,CATSKESNTGELFF,TGTGCCACCAGCAAAGAGAGTAACACCGGGGAGCTGTTTTTT
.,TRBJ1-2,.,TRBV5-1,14,CASSSSATEYGYTF,TGCGCCAGCAGCTCCTCCGCGACGGAGTATGGCTACACCTTC
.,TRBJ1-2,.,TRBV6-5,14,CASSYSSGPYGYTF,TGTGCCAGCAGTTACTCGAGCGGCCCGTATGGCTACACCTTC
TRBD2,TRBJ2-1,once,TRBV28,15,CASSSSGSQYNEQFF,TGTGCCAGCAGTTCCAGCGGGAGCCAATACAATGAGCAGTTCTTC
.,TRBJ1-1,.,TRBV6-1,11,CASSQRTEAFF,TGTGCCAGCAGTCAGCGGACTGAAGCTTTCTTT
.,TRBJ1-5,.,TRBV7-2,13,CASSLERHQPQHF,TGTGCCAGCAGCTTAGAGCGTCATCAGCCCCAGCATTTT
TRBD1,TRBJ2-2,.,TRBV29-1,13,CSVFGQGFGELFF,TGCAGCGTCTTTGGACAGGGGTTCGGGGAGCTGTTTTTT
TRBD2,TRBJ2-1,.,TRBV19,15,CASSMGLAGYNEQFF,TGTGCCAGTAGTATGGGACTAGCGGGGTACAATGAGCAGTTCTTC
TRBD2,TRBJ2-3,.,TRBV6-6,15,CASRPLAGARDTQYF,TGTGCCAGCAGACCACTAGCGGGAGCAAGAGATACGCAGTATTTT
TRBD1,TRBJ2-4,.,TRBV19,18,CASRLPSAGGEGKNIQYF,TGTGCCAGTAGGCTACCGTCGGCAGGGGGTGAGGGCAAAAACATTCAGTACTTC